These 18 T cell receptor beta chains were sequenced from one sample in a study of human T cells and chemical hapten exposure. Regarding time point: healthy volunteer bleed at 6 weeks. RNA extraction used unfractionated whole blood as the source of total RNA. TCRdb re-analysed the RACE reads in MiXCR, keeping a single row per CDR3 protein. The table lists about 34,000 distinct CDR3 sequences, roughly 5.5% of them singletons. Source material: whole blood. All receptors come from a human donor in good health. Some clones in this sample may be carry-over from other donors' samples.

The sample holds many counts of this clonotype. The chain uses TRBV2 and TRBJ2-1, with D perhaps matching TRBD1 or TRBD2 (7 bases each). CDR3 size: 14 residues. The ends were cut back, 1 base at V and 16 bases at J, with 20 bases in the middle. Germline-derived CDR1 and CDR2 are SNHLY and FYNNEI. CDR3 region: CASSEVPGGASKFF. The CDR3 nucleotides read TGTGCCAGCAGTGAAGTTCCAGGGGGGGCATCAAAATTCTTC. Complete variable domain (other parts from reference TRBV2 and TRBJ2-1): EPEVTQTPSHQVTQMGQEVILRCVPISNHLYFYWYRQILGQKVEFLVSFYNNEISEKSEIFDDQFSVERPDGSNFTLKIRSTKLEDSAMYFCASSEVPGGASKFFGPGTRLTVL.

This clonotype occurred many times. The DNA of the CDR3 is TGTGCCAGCAGTCAAGACAGGGGTAGCAATCAGCCCCAGCATTTT. The encoded protein is CASSQDRGSNQPQHF. The V and J genes are TRBV6-1 and TRBJ1-5; 8 bases map to TRBD1. The CDR3 is made up of 15 amino acids. Germline values: CDR1 MNHNS, CDR2 SASEGT. The junction had 3 bases not matched to a gene; V was cut back by 5 bases and J by 0 bases.

This clonotype occurred many times. The J gene is TRBJ2-6, the V gene TRBV5-6, with 10 bases matching TRBD1. Germline V gene lookup returns CDR1 SGHDT and CDR2 YYEEEE. The J segment lost 3 bases and the V segment lost 6 bases, leaving 9 bases of the junction unmatched. This CDR3 is built from 17 residues. CDR3 amino acids: CASTFGQGVYGANVLTF. DNA of the CDR3: TGTGCCAGCACTTTTGGACAGGGGGTTTATGGGGCCAACGTCCTGACTTTC.

In this sample, this clonotype turned up many times. The J gene is TRBJ2-1, the V gene TRBV3-1, with 12 nucleotides matching TRBD2. The trim removed 4 bases at V and 5 bases at J, leaving 12 bases unmatched. CDR1 LGHDT and CDR2 YNNKEL come from the germline V gene (reference sequence). The CDR3 is 18 amino acids. CDR3 amino acids: CASSRRDTSGRTHNEQFF. CDR3 nucleotide sequence: TGTGCCAGCAGCCGAAGAGATACTAGCGGGAGGACTCACAATGAGCAGTTCTTC.

This clonotype was recorded at least ten times. The rearrangement uses TRBV6-1 and TRBJ2-5; D is perhaps TRBD2 (6 bases). The CDR3 contains 15 residues. Per the germline V gene, CDR1 is MNHNS and CDR2 is SASEGT. Trimming shortened V by 9 bases and J by 4 bases, and 21 bases separated the two germline ends. DNA for the CDR3: TGTGCCAGTTCCCGGGACTTCGGTATTGGAGAGACCCAGTACTTC. Residues: CASSRDFGIGETQYF.

This chain links TRBV30 with TRBJ1-1; 8 bases map to TRBD1. This CDR3 is 16 amino acids long. Germline trimming cut 1 base from V and 5 bases from J; bases unmatched to any gene: 12. CDR1 and CDR2 from the germline V gene are GTSNPN and SVGIG (reference sequence). The CDR3 DNA reads TGTGCCTGGAGTGGATCCAGGACAGGGTTTGAGACTGAAGCTTTCTTT. Translation: CAWSGSRTGFETEAFF.

There are many counts of this clonotype. The rearrangement joins TRBV6-2 or TRBV6-3 to TRBJ2-7; D possibly corresponds to TRBD1 (5 bases). This CDR3 contains 13 residues. Germline loops: CDR1 MNHEY, CDR2 SVGEGT. Trimming took 6 bases from V and 0 from J, leaving 9 bases between them. The CDR3: CASSPQASYEQYF. For the CDR3, the DNA is TGTGCCAGCAGCCCACAGGCCTCCTACGAGCAGTACTTC.

This clonotype turned up a few times. V gene TRBV2 combines with J gene TRBJ2-3; tentatively, D is TRBD2 (6 bases). The V gene's germline CDR1 is SNHLY and CDR2 FYNNEI. This CDR3 has 15 residues. V lost 6 bases to trimming and J lost 8 bases, with 21 bases between them. DNA of the CDR3: TGTGCCAGCAGCCTTAGCGAGGGAGGTATCGCTACGCAGTATTTT. Residues: CASSLSEGGIATQYF.

The table lists this clonotype with many counts. The genes are TRBV6-5 and TRBJ1-5; 7 nucleotides match TRBD1. The trim removed 6 bases at V and 2 bases at J, leaving 4 bases unmatched. CDR3 length: 14 residues. Germline CDR1 reads MNHEY; CDR2 reads SVGAGI. This CDR3 is CASSRDRGNQPQHF. The CDR3 DNA reads as TGTGCCAGCAGCCGTGACAGGGGCAATCAGCCCCAGCATTTT.

Sample share makes this clonotype medium-sized. The genes are TRBV20-1 and TRBJ1-5; D not certain. Germline CDR1 reads DFQATT; CDR2 reads SNEGSKA (reference sequence). The CDR3 length is 14 residues. V was trimmed by 6 bases and J by 3 bases, leaving 15 bases between them. Here the CDR3 DNA reads TGCAGTGCGCCTCAAAGGGTCCACAATCAGCCCCAGCATTTT. This gives the protein CSAPQRVHNQPQHF.

This clonotype has just a few counts. The chain employs TRBV27 and TRBJ1-6; D call uncertain. Germline V lookup: CDR1 MNHEY, CDR2 SMNVEV (reference sequence). V was shortened by 3 bases and J by 7 bases, with 4 bases between the two germline ends. The CDR3 length is 12 residues. This CDR3 reads CASSLLNSPLHF. The DNA of the CDR3 is TGTGCCAGCAGTTTGCTCAATTCACCCCTCCACTTT.

This clonotype was detected once. The chain couples TRBV19 to TRBJ1-2; no clear D gene. The V end lost 2 bases, the J end lost 2 bases, and 9 bases lay between the germline ends. CDR1 and CDR2 from the germline V gene are LNHDA and SQIVND (reference sequence). CDR3 length equals 14 residues. The chain's CDR3 is CASSINGDNYGYTF. DNA for the CDR3: TGTGCCAGTAGTATAAACGGAGACAACTATGGCTACACCTTC.

This clonotype showed up many times. The V and J genes are TRBV6-5 and TRBJ1-6; D might be TRBD1 (5 bases). The CDR3 length is 15 residues. Trimming shortened V by 6 bases and J by 9 bases, and 18 bases separated the two germline ends. Germline V lookup: CDR1 MNHEY, CDR2 SVGAGI. The CDR3 here is CASSRSRVSLSPLHF. The CDR3, as DNA: TGTGCCAGCAGCAGATCCAGGGTATCTCTTTCACCCCTCCACTTT.

The chain links TRBV5-1 to TRBJ2-3; D gene uncertain. With 2 bases removed from V and 3 bases from J, the gap between germline ends came to 19 bases. The CDR3 consists of 17 residues. Germline loops: CDR1 SGHRS, CDR2 YFSETQ. The CDR3 sequence: CASSFILWGAETDTQYF. The CDR3 region has the DNA TGCGCCAGCAGCTTTATACTATGGGGTGCCGAGACAGATACGCAGTATTTT.

This clonotype was found many times. V is TRBV4-1 and J is TRBJ1-1; D call uncertain. The CDR3 is 13 amino acids. In germline, CDR1 is MGHRA, CDR2 YSYEKL. V was trimmed by 1 base and J by 6 bases, leaving 9 bases between them. CDR3 in DNA: TGCGCCAGCAGCCAAGCGACCGGGGCTGAAGCTTTCTTT. Encoded protein: CASSQATGAEAFF.

At least ten counts were recorded for this clonotype. This sequence joins TRBV24-1 and TRBJ1-2; D may be TRBD1 (6 bases). This CDR3 region has 16 residues. V dropped 2 bases and J dropped 7 bases, with 19 bases sitting between them. CDR1 KGHDR and CDR2 SFDVKD come from the germline V gene. The DNA of the CDR3 is TGTGCCACCAGTGATTCCCGGGCCGTCAGGGGTAGTGGCTACACCTTC. Amino acids: CATSDSRAVRGSGYTF.

A few counts support this clonotype. V and J are TRBV5-1 and TRBJ1-2; D is possibly TRBD1 (6 bases). Deletions cut 0 bases from V and 5 bases from J, with 11 bases between. CDR3 length equals 14 residues. Germline assignment: CDR1 SGHRS and CDR2 YFSETQ. CDR3 region: CASSLAGARYGYTF. In DNA, the CDR3 is TGCGCCAGCAGCTTGGCAGGGGCCCGGTATGGCTACACCTTC.

This clonotype has at least ten counts. The J gene is TRBJ1-1, the V gene TRBV18, with D unresolved. V lost 3 bases and J 0 bases, leaving 8 bases between the germline ends. Looked up from germline, CDR1 is KGHSH and CDR2 is LQKENI. This CDR3 comprises 14 residues. The CDR3 region is CASSPQGMNTEAFF. The CDR3 DNA reads TGTGCCAGCTCACCGCAAGGAATGAACACTGAAGCTTTCTTT.